This TCR beta chain was identified in a study of liver allograft versus peripheral blood T cells. Study-wide context: Recipients' peripheral blood T cell receptor repertoires were compared with those in transplanted livers.

TCRdb used MiXCR to reprocess the reads, holding one entry per CDR3 protein. The repertoire holds about 14,000 distinct CDR3 sequences, with 20% as singletons. A few counts support this clonotype. The receptor's source is a human patient who had a liver transplant. Some of the T cells may derive from the graft donor.

The CDR3 DNA reads as TGTGCCAGCAGAGCGACAGGGAAAAGGGGGGGTGGCTACACCTTC. Amino acids: CASRATGKRGGGYTF. The chain links TRBV12-3 or TRBV12-4 to TRBJ1-2, with 7 bases aligning to TRBD1. Trimming cost V 6 bases and J 7 bases; bases outside gene matches: 14. The CDR3 covers 15 residues.